Each of the 24 T cell receptor beta chains below was sequenced from the same sample in a study of technical replicates of blood from a handful of donors. Measured with immunoSEQ multiplex PCR; TCRdb has only the in-frame clones, and not every one. This sample has tens of thousands of clones; approximately 94% occur once, and the top ten carry about 0.26%. What was sequenced was T cells isolated from PBMCs. Receptors originate from a human donor in good health.

Comment on this clone: One junction end disagrees with the germline gene, perhaps due to a read error. V gene TRBV2 combines with J gene TRBJ2-4, with 13 bases lining up with TRBD2. The germline V gene encodes CDR1 SNHLY and CDR2 FYNNEI. This CDR3 region has 14 residues. The CDR3 DNA follows: TGTGCCAGCAGTGGACTAGCGGGGGGCCAGGAGGGGGGCTTC. Protein product: CASSGLAGGQEGGF.

Only one count was recorded for this clone. J is TRBJ1-2 and V is TRBV4-1; TRBD1 aligns across 7 bases. The CDR3 extends over 15 amino acids. The germline gives CDR1 MGHRA, CDR2 YSYEKL. V dropped 3 bases and J dropped 0; count of bases not matched to a gene: 4. The CDR3 DNA reads as TGCGCCAGCAGCCAGGGACAGCCCTCTAACTATGGCTACACCTTC. This codes for CASSQGQPSNYGYTF.

V gene TRBV29-1 combines with J gene TRBJ1-2; tentative D call: TRBD1 (6 bases). CDR3 length: 14 amino acids. With 6 bases removed from V and 8 bases from J, the gap between germline ends came to 22 bases. Germline-derived CDR1 and CDR2 are SQVTM and ANQGSEA. The DNA for the CDR3 is TGCAGCGTGGACTTAATCAGGGGTTTAAGCGGCTACACCTTC. Translated: CSVDLIRGLSGYTF.

The chain combines TRBV4-1 with TRBJ2-7; 12 nucleotides agree with TRBD2. The CDR3 is made up of 17 amino acids. Germline V lookup: CDR1 MGHRA, CDR2 YSYEKL. Trimming cost V 2 bases and J 4 bases; bases outside gene matches: 9. The CDR3 sequence: CASSQTRASGGAYEQYF. The CDR3 nucleotides read TGCGCCAGCAGCCAAACGAGGGCTAGCGGGGGGGCGTACGAGCAGTACTTC.

The rearrangement uses TRBV28 and TRBJ2-6; D not certain. Trimming took 10 bases from V and 2 from J, leaving 21 bases between them. Germline V gene data show CDR1 as MDHEN and CDR2 as SYDVKM. The CDR3 is 17 residues long. In nucleotides, the CDR3 is TGTGCCACCCTACTGTCTAGGTGGTTGACTGGGGCCAACGTCCTGACTTTC. Translated: CATLLSRWLTGANVLTF. Full variable domain (remainder filled in from reference TRBV28 and TRBJ2-6): DVKVTQSSRYLVKRTGEKVFLECVQDMDHENMFWYRQDPGLGLRLIYFSYDVKMKEKGDIPEGYSVSREKKERFSLILESASTNQTSMYLCATLLSRWLTGANVLTFGAGSRLTVL.

The V and J genes are TRBV5-6 and TRBJ1-4, with a tentative D call TRBD1 (5 bases). The CDR3 totals 17 residues. CDR1 is SGHDT and CDR2 is YYEEEE in the germline V gene. V gave up 3 bases and J gave up 3 bases, with 18 bases separating them. The CDR3 is CASSSPPRGLANEKLFF. DNA of the CDR3: TGTGCCAGCAGCTCCCCCCCACGGGGGTTGGCTAATGAAAAACTGTTTTTT. The full variable domain, with the rest looked up from reference TRBV5-6 and TRBJ1-4, is DAGVTQSPTHLIKTRGQQVTLRCSPKSGHDTVSWYQQALGQGPQFIFQYYEEEERQRGNFPDRFSGHQFPNYSSELNVNALLLGDSALYLCASSSPPRGLANEKLFFGSGTQLSVL.

The chain carries TRBV4-2 and TRBJ2-5; possibly TRBD2 for D (6 bases). V was clipped by 1 base and J by 2 bases, with 17 bases between them. This CDR3 is 17 amino acids long. Germline lookup yields CDR1 LGHNA and CDR2 YNFKEQ. The CDR3 spells CASSQVYLAKLQETQYF. The CDR3 nucleotides read TGTGCCAGCAGCCAAGTATATCTAGCGAAACTTCAAGAGACCCAGTACTTC.

The chain recombines TRBV6-6 with TRBJ1-2; 9 bases are shared with TRBD1. Germline assignment: CDR1 MNHNY and CDR2 SVGAGI (reference sequence). The CDR3 extends over 15 amino acids. The J segment lost 3 bases and the V segment lost 6 bases, leaving 8 bases of the junction unmatched. The DNA for the CDR3 is TGTGCCAGCAGGACCACAGGGGGCCTCGACTATGGCTACACCTTC. Amino acid sequence: CASRTTGGLDYGYTF.

The chain is built from TRBV5-1 and TRBJ2-7; 7 bases are shared with TRBD1. This CDR3 region has 16 residues. Germline V gives CDR1 SGHRS, CDR2 YFSETQ. The trim removed 4 bases at V and 3 bases at J, leaving 13 bases unmatched. In nucleotides, the CDR3 is TGCGCCAGCAGCCCCCTATTAGGGACAGTCGGCTACGAGCAGTACTTC. Protein product: CASSPLLGTVGYEQYF.

The rearrangement uses TRBV5-1 and TRBJ1-2; tentatively, D is TRBD1 (6 bases). V was pared by 0 bases and J by 2 bases, with 8 bases between. Per germline, CDR1 SGHRS and CDR2 YFSETQ. The CDR3 extends over 14 amino acids. For the CDR3, the DNA is TGCGCCAGCAGCTTGGGAGGACAGAACTATGGCTACACCTTC. Translation: CASSLGGQNYGYTF.

This rearrangement joins TRBV10-2 to TRBJ2-7, with 7 positions matching TRBD1. The germline CDR1 and CDR2 sequences are WSHSY and SAAADI. Trimming cost V 6 bases and J 2 bases; bases outside gene matches: 7. The CDR3 is 14 residues long. The CDR3 DNA follows: TGCGCCAGCAGCGATATGGACAGGACCTACGAGCAGTACTTC. Translated: CASSDMDRTYEQYF.

The chain recombines TRBV7-6 with TRBJ2-7; 9 bases line up with TRBD1. The germline gives CDR1 SGHVS, CDR2 FNYEAQ. Germline trimming cut 5 bases from V and 5 bases from J; bases unmatched to any gene: 10. The CDR3 covers 15 residues. DNA for the CDR3: TGTGCCAGCAGCCTGGCGGACAGGGGTATGGACGAGCAGTACTTC. Protein sequence: CASSLADRGMDEQYF.

The chain employs TRBV11-2 and TRBJ1-1; D perhaps matches TRBD1 (5 bases). Trimming pared 5 bases from V and 1 base from J, leaving 11 bases between. The CDR3 runs 14 residues. Germline V gives CDR1 SGHAT, CDR2 FQNNGV. The CDR3 region has the DNA TGTGCCAGCAGCGCCAGCCAGGGGAACACTGAAGCTTTCTTT. It is translated as CASSASQGNTEAFF.

The rearrangement uses TRBV5-4 and TRBJ2-1; TRBD2 agrees at 14 bases. Per germline, CDR1 SGHNT and CDR2 YYREEE (reference sequence). The CDR3 is 16 residues long. V trimming: 4 bases; J trimming: 3 bases; junction bases outside the gene matches: 3. The CDR3 DNA follows: TGTGCCAGCAGCCGACTAGCGGGGGGGAACTACAATGAGCAGTTCTTC. This codes for CASSRLAGGNYNEQFF.

The rearrangement links TRBV23-1 to TRBJ2-1; TRBD2 matches at 8 bases. TRBV23-1 has ORF status, its function being uncertain. This CDR3 is built from 17 residues. V was clipped by 2 bases and J by 6 bases; unmatched bases: 12. The CDR3 loop reads CASSQSLSAGGVNEQFF. The CDR3 DNA sequence: TGCGCCAGCAGTCAAAGTCTTTCCGCGGGAGGTGTCAATGAGCAGTTCTTC.

The chain links TRBV11-2 to TRBJ2-7, with D possibly matching TRBD2 (6 bases). Germline V lookup: CDR1 SGHAT, CDR2 FQNNGV. With 6 bases removed from V and 2 bases from J, the gap between germline ends came to 14 bases. CDR3 length: 14 amino acids. The CDR3 region has the DNA TGTGCCAGCAGACCCGGGACTGTGACCTACGAGCAGTACTTC. This sequence encodes CASRPGTVTYEQYF.

The chain recombines TRBV11-3 with TRBJ1-1, with D tentatively TRBD1 (5 bases). Germline V gene lookup returns CDR1 SGHNT and CDR2 YENEEA. The CDR3 has 13 amino acids. Trimming left V 5 bases short and J 1 base short, with 8 bases between. CDR3 nucleotide sequence: TGTGCCAGCAGCGGGGCAGGGAACACTGAAGCTTTCTTT. Residues: CASSGAGNTEAFF.

This clone was detected only once. The rearrangement links TRBV4-1 to TRBJ2-7, with a weak D call TRBD1 (5 bases). The V end was cut by 0 bases, the J end by 7 bases, with 16 bases between. Germline loops: CDR1 MGHRA, CDR2 YSYEKL. The length of the CDR3 is 15 residues. The CDR3, as DNA: TGCGCCAGCAGCCAAGAAGGGATAGGGAACAGGGAGCAGTACTTC. This sequence encodes CASSQEGIGNREQYF.

This chain uses TRBV7-8 with TRBJ2-3, with TRBD1 as a possible D gene (6 bases). The V end lost 5 bases, the J end lost 3 bases, and 18 bases lay between the germline ends. Germline CDR1 and CDR2: SGHVS and FQNEAQ. The CDR3 covers 16 residues. CDR3: CASSDRDTTGTDTQYF. The CDR3 DNA is TGTGCCAGCAGCGACCGGGACACCACGGGAACAGATACGCAGTATTTT.

The chain carries TRBV6-5 and TRBJ1-1; 7 positions agree with TRBD1. V dropped 8 bases and J dropped 6; count of bases not matched to a gene: 12. CDR1 and CDR2 from the germline V gene are MNHEY and SVGAGI. The CDR3 runs 14 residues. The CDR3 sequence is CASGLRGPDAEAFF. The CDR3 nucleotides are TGTGCCAGCGGACTTAGGGGGCCAGATGCTGAAGCTTTCTTT.

This chain connects TRBV19 to TRBJ2-4; 9 bases line up with TRBD1. The germline CDR1 and CDR2 sequences are LNHDA and SQIVND (reference sequence). The trim removed 2 bases at V and 6 bases at J, leaving 5 bases unmatched. The CDR3 loop spans 15 amino acids. Here the CDR3 reads CASSIMGDRVNIQYF. Here the CDR3 DNA reads TGTGCCAGTAGTATAATGGGGGACAGGGTAAACATTCAGTACTTC. Full variable domain (missing parts from reference TRBV19 and TRBJ2-4): DGGITQSPKYLFRKEGQNVTLSCEQNLNHDAMYWYRQDPGQGLRLIYYSQIVNDFQKGDIAEGYSVSREKKESFPLTVTSAQKNPTAFYLCASSIMGDRVNIQYFGAGTRLSVL.

This chain uses TRBV19 with TRBJ1-2; D gene unclear. The CDR3 contains 17 residues. V shed 10 bases and J shed 2 bases, with 26 bases lying between them. Germline V gives CDR1 LNHDA, CDR2 SQIVND (reference sequence). The CDR3 region is CATATEKGVSGNYGYTF. The CDR3, as DNA: TGTGCCACCGCGACTGAGAAAGGCGTGAGTGGGAACTATGGCTACACCTTC.

The CDR3 sequence: CASSQVASETQYF. The CDR3 DNA follows: TGCGCCAGCAGCCAAGTAGCCTCAGAGACCCAGTACTTC. The V and J genes are TRBV4-1 and TRBJ2-5; no clear D. V was cut by 1 base and J by 4 bases, with 7 bases left in between. The V gene's germline CDR1 is MGHRA and CDR2 YSYEKL. There are 13 residues in the CDR3.

V and J are TRBV6-1 and TRBJ1-1, with 11 bases aligning to TRBD1. The V segment lost 6 bases and the J segment 5 bases; nucleotides outside the gene matches: 5. The CDR3 length is 14 residues. Germline values: CDR1 MNHNS, CDR2 SASEGT. This CDR3 is CASSLGQGATEAFF. In DNA, the CDR3 is TGTGCCAGCAGCCTCGGACAGGGGGCAACTGAAGCTTTCTTT.